The clone carrying this T cell receptor beta chain has a handful of counts. Antigen specificity is unknown. V gave up 4 bases and J gave up 5 bases, with 9 bases separating them. Germline V gene data show CDR1 as SGHTA and CDR2 as FQGTGA. This CDR3 has 14 amino acids. This entry is derived from a study of CD8 T cells in ankylosing spondylitis. Regarding the study as a whole: Several highly homologous variants formed a TCR beta motif that appeared characteristic of ankylosing spondylitis blood.

MiXCR, run by TCRdb on the 5' RACE reads, gives a single entry per CDR3 protein. The sample contains 800,000 to 900,000 distinct CDR3 sequences, approximately 12% of which appear only once. The sequenced material came from blood, either unsorted or a sorted T cell fraction (not recorded which). This clonotype was sampled from a male donor with ankylosing spondylitis. The rearrangement uses TRBV7-3 and TRBJ1-6; D is unresolved. CDR3 sequence (DNA): TGTGCCAGCAGCTCGGGGATGGATAATTCACCCCTCCACTTT. Protein: CASSSGMDNSPLHF.